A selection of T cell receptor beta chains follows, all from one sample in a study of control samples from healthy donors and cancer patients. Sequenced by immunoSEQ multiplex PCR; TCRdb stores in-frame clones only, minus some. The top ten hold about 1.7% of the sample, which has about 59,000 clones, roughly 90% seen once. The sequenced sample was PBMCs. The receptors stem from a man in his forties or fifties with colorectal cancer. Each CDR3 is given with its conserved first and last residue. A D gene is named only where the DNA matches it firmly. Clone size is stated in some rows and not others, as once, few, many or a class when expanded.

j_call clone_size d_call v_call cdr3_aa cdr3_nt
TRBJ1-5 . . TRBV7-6 CASSRPRGGFLRNQPQHF TGTGCCAGCAGCCGCCCCAGAGGAGGTTTTTTACGAAATCAGCCCCAGCATTTT
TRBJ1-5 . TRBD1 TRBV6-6 CASSYSQGGDQPQHF TGTGCCAGCAGTTACTCGCAGGGGGGAGATCAGCCCCAGCATTTT
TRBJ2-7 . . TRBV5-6 CASSLGQGFYEQYF TGTGCCAGCAGCTTGGGGCAGGGGTTCTACGAGCAGTACTTC
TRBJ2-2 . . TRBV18 CASSPDTNTGELFF TGTGCCAGCTCACCTGACACCAACACCGGGGAGCTGTTTTTT
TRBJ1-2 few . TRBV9 CASSAQHYGYTF TGTGCCAGCAGCGCCCAGCACTATGGCTACACCTTC
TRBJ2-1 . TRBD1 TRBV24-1 CATGSGQGGEQFF TGTGCCACCGGGAGCGGACAGGGGGGTGAGCAGTTCTTC
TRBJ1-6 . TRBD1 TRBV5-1 CASSLRDRDSPLHF TGCGCCAGCAGCTTGCGGGACAGAGATTCACCCCTCCACTTT
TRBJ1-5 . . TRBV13 CASSEKNQPQHF TGTGCCAGCAGCGAAAAGAATCAGCCCCAGCATTTT
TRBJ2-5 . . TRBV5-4 CASSLSGAQETQYF TGTGCCAGCAGTCTCTCGGGGGCCCAAGAGACCCAGTACTTC
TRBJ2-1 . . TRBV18 CASSLKGNEQFF TGTGCCAGCTCACTCAAGGGGAATGAGCAGTTCTTC
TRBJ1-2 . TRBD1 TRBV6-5 CASSRTAGQQGYTF TGTGCCAGCAGCCGCACCGCGGGACAGCAGGGCTACACCTTC
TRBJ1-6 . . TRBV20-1 CPALYNSPLHF TGCCCTGCCCTTTATAATTCACCCCTCCACTTT
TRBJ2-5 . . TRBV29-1 CSVEISQETQYF TGCAGCGTTGAAATTTCCCAAGAGACCCAGTACTTC
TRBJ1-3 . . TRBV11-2 CASSPKGSGNTIYF TGTGCCAGCAGCCCCAAGGGCTCTGGAAACACCATATATTTT
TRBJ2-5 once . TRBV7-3 CASSSLTSIQETQYF TGTGCCAGCAGCTCACTTACGTCCATTCAAGAGACCCAGTACTTC
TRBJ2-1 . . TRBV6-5 CASSPIGQYNEQFF TGTGCCAGCAGCCCGATAGGACAGTACAATGAGCAGTTCTTC
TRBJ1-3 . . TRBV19 CASSIMGVAGNTIYF TGTGCCAGTAGTATAATGGGGGTCGCTGGAAACACCATATATTTT
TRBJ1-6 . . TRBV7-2 CASSLVADSPLHF TGTGCCAGCAGCTTAGTAGCCGATTCACCCCTCCACTTT
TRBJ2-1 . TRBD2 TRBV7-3 CASSLRTSDYNEQFF TGTGCCAGCAGCTTACGGACTAGCGACTACAATGAGCAGTTCTTC
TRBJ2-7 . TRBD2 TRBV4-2 CASSQETSGGAREQYF TGTGCCAGCAGCCAAGAAACTAGCGGGGGGGCCCGCGAGCAGTACTTC
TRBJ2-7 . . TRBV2 CASRTVRSSYEQYF TGTGCCAGCAGGACGGTGAGATCCTCCTACGAGCAGTACTTC
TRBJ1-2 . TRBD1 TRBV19 CASSKLRDSNYGYTF TGTGCCAGTAGTAAACTAAGGGACAGTAACTATGGCTACACCTTC